The 15 T cell receptor beta chains listed next were all sequenced from one sample in a study of vaccination and CD4 T cells after COVID-19. Treatment of the sample: approximately 11-day PBMC culture with coronavirus spike peptide pools or control peptides (ViraFEST assay). These TCRs are of unknown antigen specificity. The Oncomine TCR Beta short-read assay sequenced DNA from cultured CD4+ T cells. TCRdb reanalysed the PCR reads using MiXCR and keeps one entry per CDR3 protein. The repertoire consists of over 20,000 distinct CDR3 sequences, with approximately 40% occurring once and the leading ten covering about 18%. This specimen consisted of CD4+ T cells from blood, cultured in vitro, obtained before SARS-CoV-2 vaccination. The receptors here all came from a human donor who received a COVID-19 vaccine.

The CDR3 loop is CASSLERGNVVGQPQHF. As DNA, the CDR3 is TGTGCCAGCAGCTTGGAGCGGGGAAACGTGGTGGGTCAGCCCCAGCATTTT. The V call is TRBV5-6, the J call TRBJ1-5; D gene unclear. The ends were cut back, 0 bases at V and 6 bases at J, with 19 bases in the middle. This CDR3 contains 17 residues. Germline loops: CDR1 SGHDT, CDR2 YYEEEE. Full variable domain (missing parts from reference TRBV5-6 and TRBJ1-5): DAGVTQSPTHLIKTRGQQVTLRCSPKSGHDTVSWYQQALGQGPQFIFQYYEEEERQRGNFPDRFSGHQFPNYSSELNVNALLLGDSALYLCASSLERGNVVGQPQHFGDGTRLSIL.

The chain couples TRBV6-1 to TRBJ2-7; 10 nucleotides line up with TRBD1. Germline assignment: CDR1 MNHNS and CDR2 SASEGT. The CDR3 loop spans 17 amino acids. J lost 1 base, V lost 1 base, and 7 bases had no gene match. The chain's CDR3 is CASSEDPRDRGSYEQYF. The CDR3, as DNA: TGTGCCAGCAGTGAAGACCCCCGGGACAGGGGTTCCTACGAGCAGTACTTC.

The chain links TRBV7-9 to TRBJ2-3, with D perhaps TRBD2 (5 bases). This CDR3 has 16 amino acids. V shed 5 bases and J shed 2 bases, with 17 bases lying between them. Germline values: CDR1 SEHNR, CDR2 FQNEAQ (reference sequence). CDR3 in amino acids: CASSPVAGGFTDTQYF. The CDR3 region has the DNA TGTGCCAGCAGCCCCGTGGCGGGCGGATTCACAGATACGCAGTATTTT.

This rearrangement joins TRBV6-5 to TRBJ1-5; tentative D call: TRBD1 (6 bases). Germline CDR1 reads MNHEY; CDR2 reads SVGAGI. The V gene lost 2 bases and the J gene lost 5 bases, with 22 bases spanning the gap. This CDR3 has 18 amino acids. The CDR3 loop is CASSYPYQGTRADQPQHF. The CDR3 region has the DNA TGTGCCAGCAGTTACCCATATCAGGGGACCCGAGCGGATCAGCCCCAGCATTTT.

The chain links TRBV12-3 or TRBV12-4 to TRBJ1-1, with a tentative D call TRBD1 (5 bases). This CDR3 comprises 12 residues. Trimming pared 8 bases from V and 1 base from J, leaving 8 bases between. DNA for the CDR3: TGTGCCAGCGGGACGGAGAACACTGAAGCTTTCTTT. This codes for CASGTENTEAFF.

The chain recombines TRBV6-5 with TRBJ1-1; TRBD1 is a possible D gene (5 bases). This CDR3 has 15 amino acids. Germline CDR1 is MNHEY and CDR2 is SVGAGI. V shed 4 bases and J shed 0 bases, with 12 bases lying between them. CDR3 sequence (DNA): TGTGCCAGCAGTTCCGGGGACTCCGTGAACACTGAAGCTTTCTTT. Its translation is CASSSGDSVNTEAFF.

The V call is TRBV20-1, the J call TRBJ2-7; TRBD1 agrees at 8 bases. Trimming at V came to 5 bases and at J to 0 bases, leaving 9 bases not matched to a gene. The germline V gene encodes CDR1 DFQATT and CDR2 SNEGSKA (reference sequence). The CDR3 has 15 amino acids. The chain's CDR3 is CSADPGQGFSYEQYF. DNA for the CDR3: TGCAGTGCTGACCCTGGACAGGGCTTCTCCTACGAGCAGTACTTC.

In its sample, this clonotype was seen a few times. This rearrangement joins TRBV20-1 to TRBJ2-7; D unresolved. The V end lost 1 base, the J end lost 0 bases, and 10 bases lay between the germline ends. The CDR3 length is 14 residues. From germline, CDR1 is DFQATT and CDR2 SNEGSKA (reference sequence). The CDR3 loop reads CSARGRTGSYEQYF. The CDR3 coding sequence is TGCAGTGCTAGAGGCCGGACGGGCTCCTACGAGCAGTACTTC.

The rearrangement uses TRBV5-5 and TRBJ1-2; D gene ambiguous. Germline V lookup: CDR1 SGHKS, CDR2 YYEKEE (reference sequence). V lost 0 bases, J lost 4 bases, and 10 bases lay in between. This CDR3 region has 14 residues. The CDR3: CASSLGWRSYGYTF. The DNA for the CDR3 is TGTGCCAGCAGCTTGGGATGGCGGTCCTATGGCTACACCTTC.

CDR3 DNA sequence: TGTGCCAGCAGCTTTGTCAGGGGAAACACTGAAGCTTTCTTT. Its translation is CASSFVRGNTEAFF. The rearrangement links TRBV5-6 to TRBJ1-1, with D possibly matching TRBD1 (6 bases). Germline V gene lookup returns CDR1 SGHDT and CDR2 YYEEEE. This CDR3 spans 14 amino acids. V was trimmed by 2 bases and J by 2 bases, leaving 10 bases between them.

This chain links TRBV6-1 with TRBJ2-5; 9 bases map to TRBD1. The V segment lost 4 bases and the J segment 5 bases; nucleotides outside the gene matches: 8. The V gene's germline CDR1 is MNHNS and CDR2 SASEGT. The CDR3 is 15 residues long. CDR3 in DNA: TGTGCCAGCAGTGCCCTCCGGGACAGGGACGAGACCCAGTACTTC. Translated, it gives CASSALRDRDETQYF.

The chain recombines TRBV25-1 with TRBJ1-1; D gene uncertain. V lost 1 base and J 1 base, leaving 10 bases between the germline ends. Germline CDR1 reads MGHDK; CDR2 reads SYGVNS. The length of the CDR3 is 15 residues. CDR3 loop: CASSELLGENTEAFF. CDR3 nucleotides: TGTGCCAGCAGTGAATTATTAGGAGAGAACACTGAAGCTTTCTTT.

V is TRBV5-1 and J is TRBJ2-3; weak D call: TRBD2 (6 bases). V lost 1 base to trimming and J lost 2 bases, with 11 bases between them. CDR3 length equals 15 residues. Germline-derived CDR1 and CDR2 are SGHRS and YFSETQ. The CDR3 coding sequence is TGCGCCAGCAGCTTGACTAGCCGGTCCACAGATACGCAGTATTTT. Amino acids: CASSLTSRSTDTQYF.

Only a few counts were recorded for this clonotype. The genes are TRBV6-1 and TRBJ2-7; D is possibly TRBD2 (5 bases). The CDR3 consists of 15 residues. The V end was cut by 3 bases, the J end by 4 bases, with 16 bases between. Germline CDR1 and CDR2: MNHNS and SASEGT. The chain's CDR3 is CASSEGGWRAYEQYF. The DNA for the CDR3 is TGTGCCAGCAGTGAGGGCGGGTGGAGAGCTTACGAGCAGTACTTC.

The gene calls are TRBV7-2 and TRBJ2-6; 10 bases are shared with TRBD2. Germline-derived CDR1 and CDR2 are SGHTA and FQGNSA. The CDR3 runs to 18 residues. The V segment lost 6 bases and the J segment 2 bases; nucleotides outside the gene matches: 10. The CDR3 loop is CASRRTSGVRPGANVLTF. As DNA, the CDR3 is TGTGCCAGCAGGAGAACTAGCGGGGTAAGGCCTGGGGCCAACGTCCTGACTTTC.